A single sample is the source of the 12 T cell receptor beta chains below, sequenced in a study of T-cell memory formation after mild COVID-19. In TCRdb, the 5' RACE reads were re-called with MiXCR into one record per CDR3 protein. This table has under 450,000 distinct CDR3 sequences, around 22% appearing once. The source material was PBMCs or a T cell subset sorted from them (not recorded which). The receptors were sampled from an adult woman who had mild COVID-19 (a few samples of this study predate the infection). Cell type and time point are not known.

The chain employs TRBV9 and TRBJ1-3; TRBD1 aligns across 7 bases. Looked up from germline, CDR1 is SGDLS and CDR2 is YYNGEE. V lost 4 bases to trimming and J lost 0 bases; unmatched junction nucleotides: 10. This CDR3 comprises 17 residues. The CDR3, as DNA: TGTGCCAGCAGCCAACAAGGACAGGTTCTCTCTGGAAACACCATATATTTT. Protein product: CASSQQGQVLSGNTIYF.

The CDR3, as DNA: TGCAGTGCCCTCTCGACGGTGGGGGCCCACACAGATACGCAGTATTTT. As protein: CSALSTVGAHTDTQYF. The J gene is TRBJ2-3, the V gene TRBV20-1; weak D call: TRBD1 (6 bases). Trimming took off 6 bases at V and 2 bases at J, with 21 bases between the two ends. Germline assignment: CDR1 DFQATT and CDR2 SNEGSKA (reference sequence). This CDR3 has 16 amino acids.

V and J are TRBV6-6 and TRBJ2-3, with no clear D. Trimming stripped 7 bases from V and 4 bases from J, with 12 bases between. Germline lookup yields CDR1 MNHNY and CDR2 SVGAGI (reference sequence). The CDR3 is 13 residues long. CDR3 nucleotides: TGTGCCAGCACTCCGGCGCCCGCAGATACGCAGTATTTT. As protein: CASTPAPADTQYF.

For the CDR3, the DNA is TGTGCCAGCAGCTTAGCCCTAGCGGGGAGCCAAGAGACCCAGTACTTC. This codes for CASSLALAGSQETQYF. The chain couples TRBV11-2 to TRBJ2-5; 9 bases agree with TRBD2. V lost 1 base to trimming and J lost 1 base; unmatched junction nucleotides: 4. The V gene's germline CDR1 is SGHAT and CDR2 FQNNGV. The CDR3 spans 16 residues.

CDR3 residues: CASSFSVLVSTDTQYF. CDR3 sequence (DNA): TGTGCCAGCAGCTTTTCGGTACTAGTAAGCACAGATACGCAGTATTTT. The J gene is TRBJ2-3, the V gene TRBV5-6; the D gene is possibly TRBD2 (5 bases). The CDR3 runs 16 residues. Trimming stripped 2 bases from V and 0 bases from J, with 13 bases between. The V gene's germline CDR1 is SGHDT and CDR2 YYEEEE. Combining the CDR3 with reference TRBV5-6 and TRBJ2-3 gives the whole variable domain DAGVTQSPTHLIKTRGQQVTLRCSPKSGHDTVSWYQQALGQGPQFIFQYYEEEERQRGNFPDRFSGHQFPNYSSELNVNALLLGDSALYLCASSFSVLVSTDTQYFGPGTRLTVL.

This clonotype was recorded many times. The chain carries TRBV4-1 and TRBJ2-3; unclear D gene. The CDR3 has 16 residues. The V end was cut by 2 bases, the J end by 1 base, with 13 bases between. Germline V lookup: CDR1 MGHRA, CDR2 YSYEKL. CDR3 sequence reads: CASSQPSNAGTDTQYF. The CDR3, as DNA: TGCGCCAGCAGCCAACCGAGTAACGCCGGCACAGATACGCAGTATTTT.

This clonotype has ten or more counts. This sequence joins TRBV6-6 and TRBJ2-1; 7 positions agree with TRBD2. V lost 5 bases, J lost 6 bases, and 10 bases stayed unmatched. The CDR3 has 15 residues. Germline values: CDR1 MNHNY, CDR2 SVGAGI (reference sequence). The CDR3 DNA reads TGTGCCAGCAGTCTCCAAGCGGGACGACTCAATGAGCAGTTCTTC. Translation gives CASSLQAGRLNEQFF.

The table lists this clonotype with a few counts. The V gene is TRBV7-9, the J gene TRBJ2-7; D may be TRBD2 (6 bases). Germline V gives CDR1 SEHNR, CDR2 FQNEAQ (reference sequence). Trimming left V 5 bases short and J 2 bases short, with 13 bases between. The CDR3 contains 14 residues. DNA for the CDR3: TGTGCCAGCAGCCCCCGGGACTCAGCCTACGAGCAGTACTTC. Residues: CASSPRDSAYEQYF.

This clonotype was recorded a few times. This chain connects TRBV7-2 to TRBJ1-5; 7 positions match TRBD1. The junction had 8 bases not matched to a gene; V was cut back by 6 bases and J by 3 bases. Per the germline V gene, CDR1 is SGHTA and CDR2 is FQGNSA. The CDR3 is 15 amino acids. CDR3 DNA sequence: TGTGCCAGCAGTCGACAGGGCGACCCCAATCAGCCCCAGCATTTT. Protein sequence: CASSRQGDPNQPQHF.

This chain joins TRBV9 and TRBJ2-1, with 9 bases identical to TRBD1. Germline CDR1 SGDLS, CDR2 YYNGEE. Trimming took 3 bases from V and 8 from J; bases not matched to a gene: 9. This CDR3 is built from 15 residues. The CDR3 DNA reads TGTGCCAGCAGCGCCCCCGGGACAGGGTTCGATGAGCAGTTCTTC. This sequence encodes CASSAPGTGFDEQFF.

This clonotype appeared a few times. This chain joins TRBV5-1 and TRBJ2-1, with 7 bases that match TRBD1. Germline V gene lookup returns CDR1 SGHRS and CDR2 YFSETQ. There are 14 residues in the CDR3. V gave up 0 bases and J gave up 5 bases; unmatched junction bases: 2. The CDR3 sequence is CASSLEGANNEQFF. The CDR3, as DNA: TGCGCCAGCAGCTTGGAGGGGGCTAACAATGAGCAGTTCTTC.

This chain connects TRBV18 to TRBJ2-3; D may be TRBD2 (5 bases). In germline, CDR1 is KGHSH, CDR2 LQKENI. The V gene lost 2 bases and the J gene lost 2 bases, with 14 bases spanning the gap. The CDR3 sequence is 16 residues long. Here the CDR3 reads CASSPRTGHLTDTQYF. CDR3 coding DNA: TGTGCCAGCTCACCAAGGACTGGGCACCTCACAGATACGCAGTATTTT.